The source of this TCR beta chain is a study of vaccination effects on CD4 cells after COVID-19. Study information: Viral peptide pool expansion of antigen-specific CD4+ T cells preceded sequencing in the ViraFEST assay.

The assay was immunoSEQ multiplex PCR, and TCRdb's table has in-frame clones only and misses some. Of about 40,000 clones in the sample, around two thirds were seen once. Germline V gene sequence: CDR1 MGHRA, CDR2 YSYEKL. There are 15 residues in the CDR3. After removal of 4 bases from V and 3 bases from J, the junction contained 7 bases not matched to a gene. Having been cultured for about ten days, the cells underwent CD4+ T cell isolation. The cohort was immunized with two doses of either the BNT162b2 or mRNA-1273 vaccine. This clone was detected a few times. Its target is unknown. The material sequenced was CD4+ T cells from PBMCs cultured without peptide, taken after COVID-19 vaccination. This chain links TRBV4-1 with TRBJ2-3; 7 bases are a match to TRBD2. The TCR was taken from a human donor who received a COVID-19 vaccine. CDR3 bases: TGCGCCAGCAGCCGATACAGCGGGACTACAGATACGCAGTATTTT. Translating it yields CASSRYSGTTDTQYF.